Listed below are T cell receptor beta chains from one sample, sequenced in a study of shared clonotypes between healthy human individuals. Assay: immunoSEQ multiplex PCR; the TCRdb copy retains only in-frame clones and omits some. The profile shows fewer than 2.5 million clones, 80% to 95% of them singletons. Input material: naive CD4+ T cells from PBMCs. Every receptor here comes from a man aged 18-30 years in good health. Some clones in this sample may be carry-over from other donors' samples. Both conserved end residues are part of each CDR3. Fields, in order: V gene, D gene, J gene, clone size, CDR3 protein, CDR3 DNA. A D gene is named only where the DNA matches it firmly. Size is stated for part of the rows, as once, few or many counts, or as a class when the clone is expanded.

TRBV7-2	.	TRBJ2-1	.	CASSFVSGPYNEQFF	TGTGCCAGCAGCTTTGTGTCCGGTCCGTACAATGAGCAGTTCTTC
TRBV7-6	TRBD2	TRBJ2-1	.	CASSYGLAGTSYNEQFF	TGTGCCAGCAGCTACGGACTAGCGGGCACATCCTACAATGAGCAGTTCTTC
TRBV7-6	.	TRBJ2-3	.	CASSFQGPTDTQYF	TGTGCCAGCAGCTTCCAGGGCCCGACAGATACGCAGTATTTT
TRBV6-6	.	TRBJ1-1	.	CASRAHTMNTEAFF	TGTGCCAGCAGGGCACATACAATGAACACTGAAGCTTTCTTT
TRBV28	TRBD2	TRBJ2-1	.	CASSSTTGTSRYNEQFF	TGTGCCAGCAGTTCAACTACCGGGACTAGCCGCTACAATGAGCAGTTCTTC
TRBV5-1	TRBD1	TRBJ2-2	.	CASSLGQGYAGELFF	TGCGCCAGCAGCTTGGGACAGGGGTACGCCGGGGAGCTGTTTTTT
TRBV5-1	TRBD2	TRBJ2-1	.	CASSLLASGSGGEQFF	TGCGCCAGCAGCTTGCTCGCTAGCGGGAGTGGGGGTGAGCAGTTCTTC
TRBV5-6	.	TRBJ2-7	.	CASSRDRGDEQYF	TGTGCCAGCAGCCGGGACCGAGGGGACGAGCAGTACTTC
TRBV19	.	TRBJ1-1	once	CASSIIPREAEAFF	TGTGCCAGTAGTATAATCCCCAGGGAGGCTGAAGCTTTCTTT
TRBV5-1	TRBD2	TRBJ2-2	.	CASSLEGTSGRTGELFF	TGCGCCAGCAGCTTGGAAGGGACTAGCGGGAGGACCGGGGAGCTGTTTTTT
TRBV4-3	.	TRBJ2-7	.	CASSKVGSYEQYF	TGCGCCAGCAGTAAAGTGGGCTCCTACGAGCAGTACTTC
TRBV28	.	TRBJ1-5	.	CASSLSTAAYSNQPQHF	TGTGCCAGCAGTTTATCTACGGCAGCATATAGCAATCAGCCCCAGCATTTT
TRBV5-1	TRBD2	TRBJ2-7	.	CASSFRAPLAGSSYEQYF	TGCGCCAGCAGCTTCCGGGCGCCGTTAGCGGGGAGCTCCTACGAGCAGTACTTC
TRBV27	.	TRBJ1-1	once	CASSLPGQDLNTEAFF	TGTGCCAGCAGTTTACCCGGGCAGGACCTGAACACTGAAGCTTTCTTT
TRBV28	.	TRBJ2-3	.	CASSLTDTQYF	TGTGCCAGCAGTTTGACAGATACGCAGTATTTT
TRBV28	TRBD2	TRBJ2-1	.	CASRDTSGRYGNEQFF	TGTGCCAGCAGAGATACTAGCGGGAGGTATGGAAATGAGCAGTTCTTC
TRBV11-2	.	TRBJ2-1	.	CASSLIDEQFF	TGTGCCAGCAGCTTGATCGATGAGCAGTTCTTC
TRBV28	TRBD1	TRBJ1-1	.	CASSLSRGVTEAFF	TGTGCCAGCAGCCTTAGCAGGGGGGTTACTGAAGCTTTCTTT
TRBV5-1	.	TRBJ1-3	.	CASSRDGSSGNTIYF	TGCGCCAGCAGCCGAGACGGTAGCTCTGGAAACACCATATATTTT
TRBV5-1	TRBD1	TRBJ2-3	.	CASSPPRTGYDTQYF	TGCGCCAGCAGCCCTCCGCGGACAGGTTACGATACGCAGTATTTT
TRBV5-1	TRBD2	TRBJ2-3	.	CASSGLAGRTDTQYF	TGCGCCAGCAGTGGGCTAGCGGGACGCACAGATACGCAGTATTTT
TRBV9	TRBD1	TRBJ2-7	.	CASSAGTGIAEQYF	TGTGCCAGCAGCGCCGGGACAGGGATTGCCGAGCAGTACTTC
TRBV7-3	.	TRBJ1-1	.	CASSSSGTRITEAFF	TGTGCCAGCAGCTCCTCCGGGACGCGAATCACTGAAGCTTTCTTT
TRBV7-8	.	TRBJ1-2	.	CASSTGSAGAIYGYTF	TGTGCCAGCAGTACGGGGTCCGCCGGGGCCATCTATGGCTACACCTTC
TRBV19	.	TRBJ2-5	.	CASSIRGLKETQYF	TGTGCCAGTAGTATTAGGGGGTTGAAGGAGACCCAGTACTTC
TRBV19	TRBD1	TRBJ2-7	once	CASSRTGADLAYEQYF	TGTGCCAGTAGCCGGACAGGCGCCGATTTAGCCTACGAGCAGTACTTC
TRBV7-2	TRBD2	TRBJ2-7	.	CASSHGSGRALTYEQYF	TGTGCCAGCAGCCACGGTAGCGGGAGGGCCCTCACCTACGAGCAGTACTTC
TRBV7-2	.	TRBJ2-3	.	CASSLAGPTDTQYF	TGTGCCAGCAGCTTAGCGGGACCCACAGATACGCAGTATTTT
TRBV11-2	TRBD1	TRBJ1-3	.	CASSLRGDRGLGNTIYF	TGTGCCAGCAGCCTCCGTGGGGACAGGGGTCTCGGAAACACCATATATTTT